This T cell receptor (beta chain) derives from a study of cytomegalovirus exposure and HLA in healthy donors. Germline V CDR1 and CDR2: SNHLY, FYNNEI. Trimming pared 7 bases from V and 2 bases from J, leaving 21 bases between. The CDR3 loop spans 16 amino acids. Vbeta (60) and Jbeta (13) primers were used in the PCR. Sequencing used immunoSEQ multiplex PCR; TCRdb keeps in-frame clones, though not all of them. The sample lists roughly 80,000 clones, less than 80% occurring once. The genes are TRBV2 and TRBJ2-7; no firm D call. The receptor was derived from a woman aged 45-60 years in good health and CMV-seropositive. What was sequenced was PBMCs. CDR3 in amino acids: CASTLPQTPVTYEQYF. In DNA form, the CDR3 reads TGTGCCAGCACCCTTCCTCAGACACCCGTTACCTACGAGCAGTACTTC.